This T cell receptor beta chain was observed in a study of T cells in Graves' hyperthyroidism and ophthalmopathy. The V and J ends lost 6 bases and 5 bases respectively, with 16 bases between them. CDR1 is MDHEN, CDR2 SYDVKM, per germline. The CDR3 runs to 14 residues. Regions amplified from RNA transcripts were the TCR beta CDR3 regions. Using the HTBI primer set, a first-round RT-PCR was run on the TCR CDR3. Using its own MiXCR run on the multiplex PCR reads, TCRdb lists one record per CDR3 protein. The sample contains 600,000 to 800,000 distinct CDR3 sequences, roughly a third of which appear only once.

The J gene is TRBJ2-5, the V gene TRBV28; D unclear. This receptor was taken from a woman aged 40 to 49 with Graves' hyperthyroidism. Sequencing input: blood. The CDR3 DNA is TGTGCCAGCAGGCAACTCCCGATGGGGGAGACCCAGTACTTC. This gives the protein CASRQLPMGETQYF.